The entry below describes one TCR beta chain. What it binds is not known. The repertoire was sequenced with immunoSEQ multiplex PCR; TCRdb's copy has only in-frame clones and lacks some. Counted here are about 390,000 clones, 80% to 90% occurring once; the ten biggest clones make up approximately 3.7%. Treatment specified: roughly 18 received Ad26.COV2.S at low or high dose, single or two shots; roughly five received placebo; per-sample allocation not given. Samples analyzed were those drawn on day 63 after the first vaccine or placebo injection. This CDR3 is 13 amino acids long. Looked up from germline, CDR1 is LGHNA and CDR2 is YSLEER. V was pared by 0 bases and J by 7 bases, with 10 bases between. The sample comes from a study of Ad26.COV2.S vaccination and SARS-CoV-2 variants. The overall study: In the COV1001 trial, the donor was in the Ad26.COV2.S arm. The vaccine Ad26.COV2.S was put into the muscle once, or twice with 56 days between. General study results and limits: Spike-specific TCR breadth was greater after Ad26.COV2.S than placebo. Estimates derived from TCR breadth and depth analyses may have underestimated total T cell responses.

The chain links TRBV4-3 to TRBJ2-7; no clear D. The specimen was peripheral blood, collected in a trial of Ad26.COV2.S vaccine versus placebo. The sequence derives from a person aged 18 to 65 who received the Ad26.COV2.S COVID-19 vaccine or a placebo. The CDR3 spells CASSQEPSTEQYF. CDR3 bases: TGCGCCAGCAGCCAAGAGCCCTCAACGGAGCAGTACTTC.